Below, 8 T cell receptor beta chains from the same sample are listed, as sequenced in a study of T cell repertoires in cytomegalovirus infection. One entry per CDR3 protein, called by TCRdb with MiXCR from the reads. The sample consists of some 590,000 distinct CDR3 sequences, about 40% of them appearing once. These receptors' antigens are unknown. The sample here was cultured PBMCs, taken from culture after CMV antigen stimulation. The receptors derive from a human donor in good health (CMV status not recorded). Some clones in this sample may be carry-over from other donors' samples.

The rearrangement uses TRBV7-2 and TRBJ2-1; a weak D match, TRBD2 (5 bases). Germline-derived CDR1 and CDR2 are SGHTA and FQGNSA. CDR3 size: 16 residues. The V end was cut by 5 bases, the J end by 2 bases, with 16 bases between. CDR3 sequence: CASSPHGLSAYNEQFF. The CDR3 DNA is TGTGCCAGCAGCCCACACGGACTTTCCGCCTACAATGAGCAGTTCTTC.

This clonotype was recorded at least ten times. The chain recombines TRBV7-2 with TRBJ2-5; 10 positions match TRBD2. This CDR3 is built from 14 residues. V lost 4 bases, J lost 5 bases, and 4 bases stayed unmatched. CDR1 and CDR2 from the germline V gene are SGHTA and FQGNSA. CDR3 coding DNA: TGTGCCAGCAGCTCTAGCGGGAGTGGGGAGACCCAGTACTTC. Translation: CASSSSGSGETQYF.

The sample holds a few counts of this clonotype. The V call is TRBV7-2, the J call TRBJ2-1, with D possibly matching TRBD1 (5 bases). The CDR3 totals 13 residues. Trimming shortened V by 3 bases and J by 7 bases, and 10 bases separated the two germline ends. The V gene's germline CDR1 is SGHTA and CDR2 FQGNSA. The CDR3 nucleotides read TGTGCCAGCAGCTTGCAACAGGTGAATGAGCAGTTCTTC. It is translated as CASSLQQVNEQFF.

The CDR3 DNA is TGTGCCAGCAGTTTTCGACAGGGACAGACCCAGTACTTC. Its protein is CASSFRQGQTQYF. This chain connects TRBV6-2 or TRBV6-3 to TRBJ2-5, with TRBD1 identical over 7 bases. CDR1 is MNHEY, CDR2 SVGEGT, per germline. The V segment lost 4 bases and the J segment 6 bases; nucleotides outside the gene matches: 5. The CDR3 sequence is 13 residues long.

A few counts support this clonotype. The chain employs TRBV20-1 and TRBJ2-5, with 10 bases that match TRBD2. The CDR3 has 15 amino acids. Looked up from germline, CDR1 is DFQATT and CDR2 is SNEGSKA (reference sequence). The trim removed 6 bases at V and 4 bases at J, leaving 11 bases unmatched. For the CDR3, the DNA is TGCAGTGCGTTGAAGCGGGAGGGCCGGGGAGAGACCCAGTACTTC. Protein sequence: CSALKREGRGETQYF.

V and J are TRBV5-5 and TRBJ1-4; tentatively, D is TRBD1 (5 bases). Germline V gene sequence: CDR1 SGHKS, CDR2 YYEKEE (reference sequence). The length of the CDR3 is 13 residues. Trimming took 4 bases from V and 8 from J, leaving 12 bases between them. The CDR3 protein is CASSQGRAEKLFF. The CDR3 DNA follows: TGTGCCAGCAGCCAGGGTAGGGCGGAAAAACTGTTTTTT.

Ten or more counts support this clonotype. The genes are TRBV7-2 and TRBJ2-5; D unresolved. The ends were cut back, 2 bases at V and 5 bases at J, with 18 bases in the middle. CDR1 SGHTA and CDR2 FQGNSA come from the germline V gene. This CDR3 has 16 amino acids. CDR3 bases: TGTGCCAGCAGCTTATTTCGGTGGGGTGCCGTGGAGACCCAGTACTTC. Its translation: CASSLFRWGAVETQYF. The full variable domain, its missing parts supplied by reference TRBV7-2 and TRBJ2-5, is GAGVSQSPSNKVTEKGKDVELRCDPISGHTALYWYRQSLGQGLEFLIYFQGNSAPDKSGLPSDRFSAERTGGSVSTLTIQRTQQEDSAVYLCASSLFRWGAVETQYFGPGTRLLVL.

The CDR3 region has the DNA TGTGCCAGCAGCTGGGGCCAGGGGGCTAGCACAGATACGCAGTATTTT. Translated: CASSWGQGASTDTQYF. The chain couples TRBV5-8 to TRBJ2-3; TRBD1 matches 8 bases. Germline-derived CDR1 and CDR2 are SGHTS and YDEGEE. The J segment lost 0 bases and the V segment lost 3 bases, leaving 6 bases of the junction unmatched. This CDR3 is built from 16 residues. Full variable domain (missing parts from reference TRBV5-8 and TRBJ2-3): EAGVTQSPTHLIKTRGQQATLRCSPISGHTSVYWYQQALGLGLQFLLWYDEGEERNRGNFPPRFSGRQFPNYSSELNVNALELEDSALYLCASSWGQGASTDTQYFGPGTRLTVL.